The present T cell receptor (beta chain) was sequenced within a study of shared clonotypes between healthy human individuals. For the study at large: A couple of women and three men aged 18 to 49 made up the donors.

Whole-study results and caveats: It was the few donors that limited the genetic and exposure-history diversity represented. Expectations were that clonotype sharing among donors would be affected by sequencing depth.

As regards this clone: The antigen remains unidentified.

V lost 1 base and J lost 2; bases outside the gene matches: 7. The CDR3 is made up of 16 amino acids. The V gene's germline CDR1 is SGHRS and CDR2 YFSETQ. Unsorted PBMC replicate PCRs drew on 300 ng DNA, representing some 30,000 T cell genomes. Sequencing used immunoSEQ multiplex PCR; TCRdb keeps in-frame clones, though not all of them. The sample includes about 510,000 clones, 70% to 80% of them seen just once. This clonotype originated in a woman aged 40 to 50 in good health. Some clones in this sample may be carry-over from other donors' samples. The rearrangement links TRBV5-1 to TRBJ2-7; 9 bases agree with TRBD2. The sequenced sample consisted of PBMCs. CDR3 region: CASSLTTSGYPYEQYF. As DNA, the CDR3 is TGCGCCAGCAGCTTGACTACTAGCGGGTACCCCTACGAGCAGTACTTC.